These T cell receptor beta chains were read from a single sample in a study of blood T cell repertoires in COVID-19. Data came from immunoSEQ multiplex PCR; TCRdb stores just in-frame clones and leaves some out. The data show under 250,000 clones, around 90% seen once. Sequences were obtained from peripheral blood. Receptors originate from a man in his 60s who had recovered from COVID-19. Each CDR3 is given with its conserved first and last residue. The order of the fields is clone size, J gene, V gene, D gene, CDR3 protein, CDR3 DNA. A D gene is named only where the DNA matches it firmly. Size is omitted from some rows. Given values are once, few, many or a class for expanded clones.

abundance: .
j_gene: TRBJ2-3
v_gene: TRBV2
d_gene: .
CDR3aa: CASSDSRDTQYF
CDR3nt: TGTGCCAGCAGCGACTCCCGGGATACGCAGTATTTT

abundance: .
j_gene: TRBJ2-5
v_gene: TRBV30
d_gene: TRBD2
CDR3aa: CAWSVSLAGQETQYF
CDR3nt: TGTGCCTGGAGTGTATCACTAGCGGGGCAAGAGACCCAGTACTTC

abundance: once
j_gene: TRBJ1-1
v_gene: TRBV5-1
d_gene: TRBD1
CDR3aa: CASHTGGMNTEAFF
CDR3nt: TGCGCCAGCCACACAGGGGGGATGAACACTGAAGCTTTCTTT

abundance: .
j_gene: TRBJ1-2
v_gene: TRBV19
d_gene: TRBD1
CDR3aa: CASSTGQGQANYGYTF
CDR3nt: TGTGCCAGTAGTACCGGACAGGGACAAGCTAACTATGGCTACACCTTC

abundance: .
j_gene: TRBJ1-3
v_gene: TRBV15
d_gene: .
CDR3aa: CATSSDGGSGNTIYF
CDR3nt: TGTGCCACCAGCAGTGACGGGGGCTCTGGAAACACCATATATTTT

abundance: .
j_gene: TRBJ1-2
v_gene: TRBV2
d_gene: TRBD1
CDR3aa: CASTSGQGGYGYTF
CDR3nt: TGTGCCAGCACCTCGGGACAGGGCGGCTATGGCTACACCTTC

abundance: once
j_gene: TRBJ2-7
v_gene: TRBV6-5
d_gene: TRBD1
CDR3aa: CASRTGTGGSYEQYF
CDR3nt: TGTGCCAGCAGAACCGGGACAGGGGGTTCCTACGAGCAGTACTTC

abundance: .
j_gene: TRBJ1-2
v_gene: TRBV9
d_gene: TRBD1
CDR3aa: CASSVGQGAGYGYTF
CDR3nt: TGTGCCAGCAGCGTAGGACAGGGGGCAGGCTATGGCTACACCTTC

abundance: .
j_gene: TRBJ2-5
v_gene: TRBV19
d_gene: TRBD1
CDR3aa: CASSPTGEETQYF
CDR3nt: TGTGCCAGTAGCCCGACAGGGGAAGAGACCCAGTACTTC

abundance: .
j_gene: TRBJ1-1
v_gene: TRBV25-1
d_gene: TRBD1
CDR3aa: CASSLGGWDTEAFF
CDR3nt: TGTGCCAGCAGCCTAGGGGGCTGGGACACTGAAGCTTTCTTT

abundance: few
j_gene: TRBJ1-6
v_gene: TRBV9
d_gene: .
CDR3aa: CASSALPGKGSPLHF
CDR3nt: TGTGCCAGCAGCGCACTTCCGGGGAAAGGTTCACCCCTCCACTTT

abundance: .
j_gene: TRBJ1-1
v_gene: TRBV14
d_gene: .
CDR3aa: CASSHRDKSTEAFF
CDR3nt: TGTGCCAGCAGCCATCGGGACAAATCCACTGAAGCTTTCTTT

abundance: few
j_gene: TRBJ2-5
v_gene: TRBV7-3
d_gene: .
CDR3aa: CASSRGTGETQYF
CDR3nt: TGTGCCAGCAGCCGAGGGACTGGGGAGACCCAGTACTTC

abundance: .
j_gene: TRBJ1-1
v_gene: TRBV5-1
d_gene: .
CDR3aa: CASSLGQPNTEAFF
CDR3nt: TGCGCCAGCAGCTTGGGACAGCCGAACACTGAAGCTTTCTTT

abundance: many
j_gene: TRBJ2-3
v_gene: TRBV24-1
d_gene: TRBD1
CDR3aa: CATSDSGRGPDTQYF
CDR3nt: TGTGCCACCAGTGATTCTGGCAGGGGGCCAGATACGCAGTATTTT

abundance: .
j_gene: TRBJ1-3
v_gene: TRBV11-2
d_gene: .
CDR3aa: CASSLGSSGNTIYF
CDR3nt: TGTGCCAGCAGCTTAGGCAGCTCTGGAAACACCATATATTTT

abundance: .
j_gene: TRBJ1-1
v_gene: TRBV25-1
d_gene: .
CDR3aa: CASSRSGEAFF
CDR3nt: TGTGCCAGCAGCCGGTCAGGGGAAGCTTTCTTT

abundance: .
j_gene: TRBJ1-2
v_gene: TRBV5-4
d_gene: TRBD1
CDR3aa: CASSSAGGGYGYTF
CDR3nt: TGTGCCAGCAGCTCGGCAGGGGGCGGCTATGGCTACACCTTC

abundance: .
j_gene: TRBJ1-6
v_gene: TRBV6-1
d_gene: .
CDR3aa: CASSDMGGGNSPLHF
CDR3nt: TGTGCCAGCAGTGATATGGGGGGAGGGAATTCACCCCTCCACTTT

abundance: .
j_gene: TRBJ1-5
v_gene: TRBV27
d_gene: .
CDR3aa: CASRRERDNQPQHF
CDR3nt: TGTGCCAGCAGGAGAGAGAGGGATAATCAGCCCCAGCATTTT

abundance: .
j_gene: TRBJ1-5
v_gene: TRBV24-1
d_gene: TRBD1
CDR3aa: CATGQEDQPQHF
CDR3nt: TGTGCCACCGGACAGGAGGATCAGCCCCAGCATTTT

abundance: .
j_gene: TRBJ2-7
v_gene: TRBV7-9
d_gene: .
CDR3aa: CASTSGTRLSEQYF
CDR3nt: TGTGCCAGCACTTCCGGGACACGATTAAGCGAGCAGTACTTC

abundance: few
j_gene: TRBJ1-1
v_gene: TRBV6-5
d_gene: TRBD1
CDR3aa: CASSFTLTGATEAFF
CDR3nt: TGTGCCAGCAGTTTCACTCTGACAGGGGCCACTGAAGCTTTCTTT

abundance: once
j_gene: TRBJ2-4
v_gene: TRBV27
d_gene: .
CDR3aa: CASSLAGAKNIQYF
CDR3nt: TGTGCCAGCAGTTTGGCGGGAGCCAAAAACATTCAGTACTTC

abundance: .
j_gene: TRBJ2-1
v_gene: TRBV3-1/TRBV3-2
d_gene: .
CDR3aa: CASSQVSRLFF
CDR3nt: TGTGCCAGCAGCCAAGTCTCCCGCCTATTCTTC

abundance: .
j_gene: TRBJ2-1
v_gene: TRBV7-2
d_gene: TRBD2
CDR3aa: CASSRTASGRSYEQFF
CDR3nt: TGTGCCAGCAGCCGCACGGCTAGCGGGAGGTCGTATGAGCAGTTCTTC

abundance: .
j_gene: TRBJ2-5
v_gene: TRBV28
d_gene: TRBD2
CDR3aa: CASSLSLGGETQYF
CDR3nt: TGTGCCAGCAGTTTAAGCCTGGGGGGGGAGACCCAGTACTTC

abundance: .
j_gene: TRBJ2-7
v_gene: TRBV29-1
d_gene: .
CDR3aa: CSALKDSYEQYF
CDR3nt: TGCAGCGCCCTGAAAGACAGCTACGAGCAGTACTTC

abundance: .
j_gene: TRBJ2-5
v_gene: TRBV2
d_gene: TRBD2
CDR3aa: CASNLLAGGYETQYF
CDR3nt: TGTGCCAGCAACCTACTAGCGGGGGGGTATGAGACCCAGTACTTC

abundance: .
j_gene: TRBJ2-3
v_gene: TRBV18
d_gene: TRBD2
CDR3aa: CASSPGTGGNTDTQYF
CDR3nt: TGTGCCAGCTCACCTGGGACGGGAGGGAACACAGATACGCAGTATTTT

abundance: .
j_gene: TRBJ1-1
v_gene: TRBV6-5
d_gene: .
CDR3aa: CASPLRQMNTEAFF
CDR3nt: TGTGCCAGCCCCCTCAGGCAAATGAACACTGAAGCTTTCTTT

abundance: .
j_gene: TRBJ2-3
v_gene: TRBV2
d_gene: .
CDR3aa: CASSETTVTDTQYF
CDR3nt: TGTGCCAGCAGTGAAACAACCGTCACAGATACGCAGTATTTT

abundance: once
j_gene: TRBJ1-2
v_gene: TRBV19
d_gene: .
CDR3aa: CASNDRGGKNYGYTF
CDR3nt: TGTGCCAGTAATGACCGTGGGGGGAAAAACTATGGCTACACCTTC

abundance: .
j_gene: TRBJ1-1
v_gene: TRBV28
d_gene: .
CDR3aa: CASSFQQAKAFF
CDR3nt: TGTGCCAGCAGTTTTCAGCAGGCGAAAGCTTTCTTT

abundance: .
j_gene: TRBJ2-7
v_gene: TRBV6-5
d_gene: TRBD1
CDR3aa: CASSSRGQGAYEQYF
CDR3nt: TGTGCCAGCAGTTCGCGGGGACAGGGAGCCTACGAGCAGTACTTC

abundance: .
j_gene: TRBJ2-5
v_gene: TRBV28
d_gene: .
CDR3aa: CASSPPRRVQNQETQYF
CDR3nt: TGTGCCAGCAGTCCGCCTAGGAGGGTCCAAAACCAAGAGACCCAGTACTTC

abundance: .
j_gene: TRBJ2-2
v_gene: TRBV19
d_gene: TRBD2
CDR3aa: CASSTSSGRAFGGELFF
CDR3nt: TGTGCCAGTAGTACCTCTAGCGGGAGGGCCTTCGGCGGGGAGCTGTTTTTT

abundance: .
j_gene: TRBJ2-3
v_gene: TRBV6-6
d_gene: .
CDR3aa: CASSSGPLSTQYF
CDR3nt: TGTGCCAGCAGTTCAGGCCCCCTCAGTACGCAGTATTTT

abundance: .
j_gene: TRBJ2-7
v_gene: TRBV5-1
d_gene: .
CDR3aa: CASSLEAGPYEQYF
CDR3nt: TGCGCCAGCAGCTTGGAAGCAGGCCCCTACGAGCAGTACTTC

abundance: .
j_gene: TRBJ2-3
v_gene: TRBV5-6
d_gene: .
CDR3aa: CASSPSPSPSTDTQYF
CDR3nt: TGTGCCAGCAGCCCCTCTCCAAGCCCTAGCACAGATACGCAGTATTTT

abundance: .
j_gene: TRBJ1-4
v_gene: TRBV7-8
d_gene: .
CDR3aa: CASSLDEGDEKLFF
CDR3nt: TGTGCCAGCAGCTTAGACGAGGGGGACGAAAAACTGTTTTTT

abundance: .
j_gene: TRBJ2-3
v_gene: TRBV15
d_gene: TRBD2
CDR3aa: CATTRRGGTDTQYF
CDR3nt: TGTGCCACCACCCGGCGGGGGGGAACAGATACGCAGTATTTT

abundance: .
j_gene: TRBJ1-6
v_gene: TRBV5-6
d_gene: .
CDR3aa: CASNANGVYNSPLHF
CDR3nt: TGTGCCAGCAACGCTAACGGAGTCTATAATTCACCCCTCCACTTT

abundance: .
j_gene: TRBJ1-1
v_gene: TRBV7-9
d_gene: .
CDR3aa: CASSIVTGNTEAFF
CDR3nt: TGTGCCAGCAGCATCGTAACAGGGAACACTGAAGCTTTCTTT

abundance: .
j_gene: TRBJ2-3
v_gene: TRBV11-1
d_gene: .
CDR3aa: CASSLEPGDRTDTQYF
CDR3nt: TGTGCCAGCAGCTTAGAACCAGGGGATCGCACAGATACGCAGTATTTT